This TCR beta chain originates from a study of cytomegalovirus exposure and HLA in healthy donors. The CDR3 is made up of 14 amino acids. In germline, CDR1 is SGHTA, CDR2 FQGNSA. V lost 2 bases and J lost 6; bases outside the gene matches: 6. Overall study results and limits: In vitro assays verified that three CMV-associated chains recognized CMV antigens specifically.

PCR was performed using 60 Vbeta and 13 Jbeta primers. Sequenced by immunoSEQ multiplex PCR; TCRdb stores in-frame clones only, minus some. The profile shows fewer than 130,000 clones, about 73% of them singletons. On this clone itself: What it recognizes is unknown.

The sequencing input was PBMCs. This clonotype was obtained from a woman aged 25 to 39 in good health and CMV-seronegative. V gene TRBV7-2 combines with J gene TRBJ2-7; 8 bases map to TRBD1. The CDR3 region is CASSLNRGSFEQYF. CDR3 nucleotide sequence: TGTGCCAGCAGCTTAAACAGGGGGTCATTCGAGCAGTACTTC.